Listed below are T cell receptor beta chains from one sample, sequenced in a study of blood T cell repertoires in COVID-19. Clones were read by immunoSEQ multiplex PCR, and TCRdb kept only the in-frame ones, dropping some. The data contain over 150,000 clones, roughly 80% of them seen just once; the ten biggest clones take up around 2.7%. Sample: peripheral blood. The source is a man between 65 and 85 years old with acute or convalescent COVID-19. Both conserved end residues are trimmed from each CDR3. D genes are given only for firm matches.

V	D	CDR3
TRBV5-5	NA	ASSVGGRRGTEAF
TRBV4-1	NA	ASSQGMLARAPTEAF
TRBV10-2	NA	ASSEHPGSGANVLT
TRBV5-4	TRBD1	ASSPRTGGTEAF
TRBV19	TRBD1	ASSITPSTGQGSSYNSPLH
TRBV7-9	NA	ASSHQETQY
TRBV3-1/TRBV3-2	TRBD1	ASRDRGSGNTIY
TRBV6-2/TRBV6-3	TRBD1	ASSDQTGAGGYT
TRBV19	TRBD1	ASQDRGAGEEKLF
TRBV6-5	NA	ASSYSRNTEAF
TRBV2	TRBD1	ASSVGRDRGLGNQPQH
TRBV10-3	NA	AISVLDPGELF
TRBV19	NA	ASSIGGRGQETQY
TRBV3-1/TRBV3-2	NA	ASSQDVQSNYGYT
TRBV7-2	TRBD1	ASSPDRGSKNIQY
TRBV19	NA	ASNGGGARPNTGELF
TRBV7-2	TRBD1	ASRPRDSRTGELF
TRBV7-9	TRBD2	ASSSLAGGRSYEQY
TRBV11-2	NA	ASSSNSRTRNSYNEQF
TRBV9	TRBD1	ASSVVQGAAGELF
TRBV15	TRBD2	ATSNLAGTRGELF
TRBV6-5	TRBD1	ATMDRTYEQY
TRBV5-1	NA	ASSLTGLNTEAF
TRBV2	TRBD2	ASSEVRGDYNEQF
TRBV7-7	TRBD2	ASSLATSGGYNEQF
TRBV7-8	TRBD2	ASSTGLAGGLWNEQY
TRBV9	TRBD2	ASSVVRPGREETQY
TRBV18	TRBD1	ASSPSGQGGKAF
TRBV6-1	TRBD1	ASSASGTGGFKRYTEAF
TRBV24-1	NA	ATSSYNEQF
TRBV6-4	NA	ASSLRDRPTGELF
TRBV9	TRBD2	ASRSPPEGGSGAGELF
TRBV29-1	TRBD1	SVNREGADGNTIY
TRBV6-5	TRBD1	ASRGQGDTQY
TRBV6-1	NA	ASSHRGTGANVLT
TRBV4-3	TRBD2	ASSHGMGLAGDGNTDTQY
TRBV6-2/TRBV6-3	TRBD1	ASSPDRGSPLH
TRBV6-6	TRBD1	ASSSGQALNIQY
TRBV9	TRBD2	ASSVGGRADTQY
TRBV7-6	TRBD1	ASSSRTGASGNTIY
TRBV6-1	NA	ASSETGVLTNEKLF
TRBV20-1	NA	SASRPGMDT
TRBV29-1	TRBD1	SVVIKEQGLGGANVLT
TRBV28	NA	ASSLGRTNYGYT
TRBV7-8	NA	ASSLVPVSTEAF
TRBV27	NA	ASNRYNEQF
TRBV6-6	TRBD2	ASSGTSYEQY
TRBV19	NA	ATLAYGELF